Below, one T cell receptor beta chain is given with its context. This record comes from a study of blood T cells in healthy people across ages. Primed by a sample-barcoded 5' primer and a J-beta primer mix, a second PCR proceeded for about 6 to 11 cycles. Each cDNA molecule was tagged by a template-switch adaptor with 12 random nucleotides. MiXCR, run by TCRdb on the 5' RACE reads, gives a single entry per CDR3 protein. Of about 800,000 distinct CDR3 sequences detected, 55% to 75% appear once; the ten largest clones hold 20% to 25%. V shed 2 bases and J shed 6 bases, with 8 bases lying between them. CDR3 size: 13 residues. Germline loops: CDR1 SGHTA, CDR2 FQGTGA.

V usage is TRBV7-3 and J usage is TRBJ2-1, with D uncertain. Sequencing was carried out using blood. This TCR was sampled from a young man in good health. The CDR3 region is CASSLGSSNEQFF. DNA of the CDR3: TGTGCCAGCAGCTTAGGTTCCAGCAATGAGCAGTTCTTC.